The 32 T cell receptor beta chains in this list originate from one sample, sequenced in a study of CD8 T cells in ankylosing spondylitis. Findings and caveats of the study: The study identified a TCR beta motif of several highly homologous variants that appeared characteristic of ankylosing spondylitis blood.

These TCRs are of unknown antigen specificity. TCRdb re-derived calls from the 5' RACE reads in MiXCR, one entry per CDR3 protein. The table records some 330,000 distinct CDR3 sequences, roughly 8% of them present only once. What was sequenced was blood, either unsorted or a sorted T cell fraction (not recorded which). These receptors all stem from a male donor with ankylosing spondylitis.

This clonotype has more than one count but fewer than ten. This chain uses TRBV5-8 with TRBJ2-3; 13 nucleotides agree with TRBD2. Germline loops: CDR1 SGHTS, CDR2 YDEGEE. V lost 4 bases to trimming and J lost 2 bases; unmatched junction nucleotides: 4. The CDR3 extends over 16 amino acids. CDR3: CASSVGTSGATDTQYF. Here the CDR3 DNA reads TGTGCCAGCAGCGTGGGGACTAGCGGGGCCACAGATACGCAGTATTTT.

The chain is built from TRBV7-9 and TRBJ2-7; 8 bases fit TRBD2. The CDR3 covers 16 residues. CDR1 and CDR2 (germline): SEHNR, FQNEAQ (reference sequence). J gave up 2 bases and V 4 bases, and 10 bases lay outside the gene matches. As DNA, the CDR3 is TGTGCCAGCAGCTCAGATTCGGCCGGGAGGGCCTACGAGCAGTACTTC. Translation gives CASSSDSAGRAYEQYF. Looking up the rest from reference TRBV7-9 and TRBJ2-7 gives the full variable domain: DTGVSQNPRHKITKRGQNVTFRCDPISEHNRLYWYRQTLGQGPEFLTYFQNEAQLEKSRLLSDRFSAERPKGSFSTLEIQRTEQGDSAMYLCASSSDSAGRAYEQYFGPGTRLTVT.

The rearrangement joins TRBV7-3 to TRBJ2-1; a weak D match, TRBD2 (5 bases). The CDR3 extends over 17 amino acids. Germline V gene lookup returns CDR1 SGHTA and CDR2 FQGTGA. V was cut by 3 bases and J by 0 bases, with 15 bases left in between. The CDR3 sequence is CASSFLSKRTSYNEQFF. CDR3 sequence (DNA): TGTGCCAGCAGCTTTCTTTCCAAGCGGACCTCCTACAATGAGCAGTTCTTC.

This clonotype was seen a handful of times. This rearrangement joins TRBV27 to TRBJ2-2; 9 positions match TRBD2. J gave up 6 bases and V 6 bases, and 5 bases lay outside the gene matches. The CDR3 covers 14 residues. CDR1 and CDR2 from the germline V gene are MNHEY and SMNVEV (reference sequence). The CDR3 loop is CASRPGTSSGELFF. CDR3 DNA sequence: TGTGCCAGCAGGCCCGGGACTAGCTCCGGGGAGCTGTTTTTT.

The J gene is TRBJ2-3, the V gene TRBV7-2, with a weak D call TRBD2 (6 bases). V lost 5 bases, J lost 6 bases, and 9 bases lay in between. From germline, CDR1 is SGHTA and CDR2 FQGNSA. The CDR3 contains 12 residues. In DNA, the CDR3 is TGTGCCAGCAGCCACAGCGGGGATACGCAGTATTTT. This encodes CASSHSGDTQYF.

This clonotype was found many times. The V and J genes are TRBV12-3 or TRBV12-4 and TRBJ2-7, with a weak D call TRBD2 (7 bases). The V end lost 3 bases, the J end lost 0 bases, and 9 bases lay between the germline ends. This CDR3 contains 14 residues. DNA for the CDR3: TGTGCCAGCAGTTTGGGGGGGCACTCCTACGAGCAGTACTTC. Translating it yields CASSLGGHSYEQYF.

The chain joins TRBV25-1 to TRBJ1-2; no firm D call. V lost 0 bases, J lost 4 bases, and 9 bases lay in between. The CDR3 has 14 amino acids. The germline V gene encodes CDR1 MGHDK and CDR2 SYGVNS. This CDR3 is CASSEYGESYGYTF. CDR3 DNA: TGTGCCAGCAGTGAATACGGCGAGTCCTATGGCTACACCTTC.

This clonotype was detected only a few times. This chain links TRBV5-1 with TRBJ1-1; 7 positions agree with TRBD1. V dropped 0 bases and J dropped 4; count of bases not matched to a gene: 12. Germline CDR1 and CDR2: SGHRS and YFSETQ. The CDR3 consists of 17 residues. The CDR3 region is CASSLAFSIYRGTEAFF. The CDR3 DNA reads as TGCGCCAGCAGCTTGGCCTTCAGTATTTACAGGGGCACTGAAGCTTTCTTT.

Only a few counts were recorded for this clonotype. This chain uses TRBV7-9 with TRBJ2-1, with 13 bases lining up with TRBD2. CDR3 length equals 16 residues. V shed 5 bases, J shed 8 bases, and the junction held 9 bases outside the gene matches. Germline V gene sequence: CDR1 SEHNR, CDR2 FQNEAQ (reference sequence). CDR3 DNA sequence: TGTGCCAGCAGCCCCCGGACTAGCGGGAGAAGTGATGAGCAGTTCTTC. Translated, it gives CASSPRTSGRSDEQFF. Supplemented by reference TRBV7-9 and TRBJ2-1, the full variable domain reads DTGVSQNPRHKITKRGQNVTFRCDPISEHNRLYWYRQTLGQGPEFLTYFQNEAQLEKSRLLSDRFSAERPKGSFSTLEIQRTEQGDSAMYLCASSPRTSGRSDEQFFGPGTRLTVL.

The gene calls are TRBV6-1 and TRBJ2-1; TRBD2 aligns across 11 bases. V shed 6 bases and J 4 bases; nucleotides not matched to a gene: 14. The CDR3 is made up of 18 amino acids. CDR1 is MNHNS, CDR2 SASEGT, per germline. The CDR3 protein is CASSRLWVAGGLYNEQFF. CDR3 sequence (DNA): TGTGCCAGCAGCCGCCTCTGGGTAGCGGGAGGGCTTTACAATGAGCAGTTCTTC.

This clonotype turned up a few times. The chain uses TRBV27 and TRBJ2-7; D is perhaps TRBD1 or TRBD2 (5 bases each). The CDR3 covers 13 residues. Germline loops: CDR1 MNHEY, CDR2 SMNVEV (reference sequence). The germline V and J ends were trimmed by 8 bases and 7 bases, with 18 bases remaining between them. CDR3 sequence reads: CASRDGSIGEQYF. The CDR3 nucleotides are TGTGCCAGCCGGGACGGGTCAATTGGGGAGCAGTACTTC.

The CDR3 DNA reads TGCAGCGTTGAGGGACATGACTACGAGCAGTACTTC. Protein product: CSVEGHDYEQYF. V usage is TRBV29-1 and J usage is TRBJ2-7; weak D call: TRBD1 (6 bases). Germline V gene lookup returns CDR1 SQVTM and CDR2 ANQGSEA. V shed 3 bases and J shed 3 bases, with 9 bases lying between them. The CDR3 spans 12 residues.

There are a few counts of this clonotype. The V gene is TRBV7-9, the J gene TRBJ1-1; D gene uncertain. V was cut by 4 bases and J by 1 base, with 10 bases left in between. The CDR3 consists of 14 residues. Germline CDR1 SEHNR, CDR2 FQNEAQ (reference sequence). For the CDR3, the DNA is TGTGCCAGCAGCTCCCGCCCGGGGAACACTGAAGCTTTCTTT. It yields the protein CASSSRPGNTEAFF.

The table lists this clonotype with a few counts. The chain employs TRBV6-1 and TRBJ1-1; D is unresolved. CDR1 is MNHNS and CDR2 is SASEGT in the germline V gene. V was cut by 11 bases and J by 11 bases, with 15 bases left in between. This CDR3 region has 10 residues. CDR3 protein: CAVPDGEAFF. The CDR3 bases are TGTGCCGTCCCCGATGGTGAGGCTTTCTTT.

The CDR3 sequence: CASSPRGLAGVETQYF. For the CDR3, the DNA is TGTGCCAGCAGCCCCCGGGGACTAGCGGGAGTAGAGACCCAGTACTTC. The chain has TRBV7-9 and TRBJ2-5; 14 bases are a match to TRBD2. This CDR3 has 16 residues. Germline CDR1 is SEHNR and CDR2 is FQNEAQ (reference sequence). V dropped 5 bases and J dropped 4; count of bases not matched to a gene: 6.

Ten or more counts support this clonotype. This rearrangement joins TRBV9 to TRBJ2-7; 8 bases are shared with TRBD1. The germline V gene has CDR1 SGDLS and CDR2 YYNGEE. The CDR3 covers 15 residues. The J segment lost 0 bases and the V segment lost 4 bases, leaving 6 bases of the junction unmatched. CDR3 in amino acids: CASSLRTGYSYEQYF. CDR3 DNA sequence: TGTGCCAGCAGCTTACGGACAGGGTACTCCTACGAGCAGTACTTC.

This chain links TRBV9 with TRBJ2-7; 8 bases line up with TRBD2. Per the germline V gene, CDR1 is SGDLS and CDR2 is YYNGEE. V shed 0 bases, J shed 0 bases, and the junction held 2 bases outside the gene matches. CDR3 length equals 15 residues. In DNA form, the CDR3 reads TGTGCCAGCAGCGTAGCGGGGGGGAGCTCCTACGAGCAGTACTTC. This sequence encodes CASSVAGGSSYEQYF.

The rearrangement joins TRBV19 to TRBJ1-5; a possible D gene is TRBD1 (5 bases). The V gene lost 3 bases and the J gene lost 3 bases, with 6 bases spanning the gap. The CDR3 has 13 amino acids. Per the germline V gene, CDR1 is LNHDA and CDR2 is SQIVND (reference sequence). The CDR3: CASSMTDNQPQHF. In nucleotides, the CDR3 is TGTGCCAGTAGTATGACAGACAATCAGCCCCAGCATTTT.

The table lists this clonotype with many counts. The DNA for the CDR3 is TGTGCCAGCAGCCAAGGGGTCGGGACAGGCTCGGAGAATGAGCAGTTCTTC. It is translated as CASSQGVGTGSENEQFF. V is TRBV3-1 and J is TRBJ2-1, with 8 nucleotides matching TRBD1. Germline-derived CDR1 and CDR2 are LGHDT and YNNKEL (reference sequence). With V trimmed by 1 base and J by 7 bases, 12 bases remained unmatched. This CDR3 is built from 17 residues.

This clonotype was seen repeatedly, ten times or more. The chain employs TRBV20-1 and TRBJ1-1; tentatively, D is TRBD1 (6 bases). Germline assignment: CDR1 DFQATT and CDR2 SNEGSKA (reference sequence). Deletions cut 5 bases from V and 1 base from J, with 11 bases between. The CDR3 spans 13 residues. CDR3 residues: CSAYRDRNTEAFF. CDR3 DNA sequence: TGCAGTGCTTACAGGGATAGGAACACTGAAGCTTTCTTT.

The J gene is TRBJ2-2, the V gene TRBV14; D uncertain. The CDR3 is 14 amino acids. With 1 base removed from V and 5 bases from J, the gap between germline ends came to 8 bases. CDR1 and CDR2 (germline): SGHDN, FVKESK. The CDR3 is CASSQASRTGELFF. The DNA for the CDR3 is TGTGCCAGCAGCCAAGCGTCTCGGACCGGGGAGCTGTTTTTT.

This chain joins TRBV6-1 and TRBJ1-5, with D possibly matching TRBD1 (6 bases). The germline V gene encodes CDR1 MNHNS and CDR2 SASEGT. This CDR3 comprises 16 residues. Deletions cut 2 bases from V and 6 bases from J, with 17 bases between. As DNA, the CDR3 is TGTGCCAGCAGTGAATCATGGGGGGGGGCGGTTCAGCCCCAGCATTTT. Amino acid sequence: CASSESWGGAVQPQHF.

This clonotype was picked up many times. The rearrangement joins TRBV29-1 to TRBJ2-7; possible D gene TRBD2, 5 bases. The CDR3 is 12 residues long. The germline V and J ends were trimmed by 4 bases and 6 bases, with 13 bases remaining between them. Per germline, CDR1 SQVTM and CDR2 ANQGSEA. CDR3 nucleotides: TGCAGCGTTGTAAGCGGCTCCCGCGAGCAGTACTTC. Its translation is CSVVSGSREQYF.

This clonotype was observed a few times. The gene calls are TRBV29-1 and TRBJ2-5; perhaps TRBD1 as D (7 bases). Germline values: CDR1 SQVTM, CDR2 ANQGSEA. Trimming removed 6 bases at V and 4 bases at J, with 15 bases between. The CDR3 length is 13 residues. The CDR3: CSVRQGGSETQYF. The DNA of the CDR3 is TGCAGCGTAAGACAGGGAGGTTCAGAGACCCAGTACTTC.

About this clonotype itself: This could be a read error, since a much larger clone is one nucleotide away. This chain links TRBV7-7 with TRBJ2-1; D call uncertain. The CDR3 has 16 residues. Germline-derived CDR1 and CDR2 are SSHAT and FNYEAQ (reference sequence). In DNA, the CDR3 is TGTGCTAGCAGCCCCTCCTACTACCAGCTTCTTAATGAGCAGTTCTTC. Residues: CASSPSYYQLLNEQFF. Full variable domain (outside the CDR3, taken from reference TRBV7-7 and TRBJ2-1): GAGVSQSPRYKVTKRGQDVTLRCDPISSHATLYWYQQALGQGPEFLTYFNYEAQPDKSGLPSDRFSAERPEGSISTLTIQRTEQRDSAMYRCASSPSYYQLLNEQFFGPGTRLTVL.

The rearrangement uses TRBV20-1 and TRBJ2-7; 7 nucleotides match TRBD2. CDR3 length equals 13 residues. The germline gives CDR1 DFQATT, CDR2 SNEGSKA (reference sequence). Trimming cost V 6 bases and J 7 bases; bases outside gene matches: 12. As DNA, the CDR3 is TGCAGTGCCCAGTGGCGGGAGTCGGGGGAGCAGTACTTC. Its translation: CSAQWRESGEQYF.

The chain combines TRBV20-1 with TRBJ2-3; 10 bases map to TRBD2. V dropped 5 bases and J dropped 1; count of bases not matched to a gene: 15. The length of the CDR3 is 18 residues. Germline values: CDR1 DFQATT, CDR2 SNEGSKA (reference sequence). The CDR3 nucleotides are TGCAGTGCTGGAGGAGGGCTAGCGGGAGAAGTAGGCACAGATACGCAGTATTTT. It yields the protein CSAGGGLAGEVGTDTQYF.

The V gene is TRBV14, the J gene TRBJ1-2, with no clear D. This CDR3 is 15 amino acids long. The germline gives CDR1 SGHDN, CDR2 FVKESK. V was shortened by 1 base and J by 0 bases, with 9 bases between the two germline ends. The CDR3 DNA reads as TGTGCCAGCAGCCAAGTGGCAGGAACTAACTATGGCTACACCTTC. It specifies CASSQVAGTNYGYTF.

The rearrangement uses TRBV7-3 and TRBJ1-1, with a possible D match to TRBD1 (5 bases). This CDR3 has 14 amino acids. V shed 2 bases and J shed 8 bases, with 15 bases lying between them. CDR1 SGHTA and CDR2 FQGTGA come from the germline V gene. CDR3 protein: CASSLAGALGEAFF. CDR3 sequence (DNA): TGTGCCAGCAGCTTAGCCGGGGCCCTCGGAGAAGCTTTCTTT.

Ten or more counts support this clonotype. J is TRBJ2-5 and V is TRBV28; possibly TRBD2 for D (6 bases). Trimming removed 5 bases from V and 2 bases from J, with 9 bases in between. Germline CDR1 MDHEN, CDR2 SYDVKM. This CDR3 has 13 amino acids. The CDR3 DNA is TGTGCCAGCAGTCGGGACTTACAAGAGACCCAGTACTTC. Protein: CASSRDLQETQYF.

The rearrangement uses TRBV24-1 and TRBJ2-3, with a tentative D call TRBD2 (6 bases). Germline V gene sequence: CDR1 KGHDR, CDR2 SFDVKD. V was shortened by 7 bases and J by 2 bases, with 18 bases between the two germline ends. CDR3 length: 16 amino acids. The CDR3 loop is CATSLEGGRDTDTQYF. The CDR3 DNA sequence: TGTGCCACCAGCCTTGAGGGTGGGCGGGACACAGATACGCAGTATTTT.

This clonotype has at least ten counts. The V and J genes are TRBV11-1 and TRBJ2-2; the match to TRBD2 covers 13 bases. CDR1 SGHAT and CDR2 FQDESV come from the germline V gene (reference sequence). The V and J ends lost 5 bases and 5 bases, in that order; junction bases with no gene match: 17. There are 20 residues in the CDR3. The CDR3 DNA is TGTGCCAGCAGCACCCAACTAACTAGCGGGAGGGCCCGGTGGACCGGGGAGCTGTTTTTT. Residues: CASSTQLTSGRARWTGELFF.